Shown below are 18 T cell receptor beta chains from a single sample sequenced in a study of OX40 agonist ivuxolimab in advanced cancers. Sequencing used immunoSEQ multiplex PCR; TCRdb keeps in-frame clones, though not all of them. The data show under 70,000 clones, around nine tenths seen once. This sample comprised CD4+ or CD8+ T cells sorted from blood, obtained in a trial of the OX40 agonist ivuxolimab. Every receptor here comes from an adult with an advanced solid tumor such as melanoma, head and neck, liver or kidney cancer.

The CDR3 DNA is TGTGCCAGCATCCCTGGCGGGGGGGGAGATACGCAGTATTTT. Protein sequence: CASIPGGGGDTQYF. This chain uses TRBV2 with TRBJ2-3; 9 bases are shared with TRBD2. CDR3 length: 14 amino acids. Germline V gene lookup returns CDR1 SNHLY and CDR2 FYNNEI. Unmatched junction bases numbered 7, after V lost 7 bases and J lost 5 bases.

The rearrangement joins TRBV18 to TRBJ2-5; the D gene could be TRBD1 or TRBD2 (5 bases each). The CDR3 spans 15 residues. Germline CDR1 KGHSH, CDR2 LQKENI. V was clipped by 3 bases and J by 2 bases, with 13 bases between them. This CDR3 reads CASSPVQGPQETQYF. CDR3 sequence (DNA): TGTGCCAGCTCACCGGTGCAGGGACCACAAGAGACCCAGTACTTC.

CDR3 nucleotides: TGTGCCAGCAGCGCATCGACAGGGACTGAGCAGTTCTTC. This codes for CASSASTGTEQFF. The chain recombines TRBV7-3 with TRBJ2-1; 7 bases line up with TRBD1. Germline values: CDR1 SGHTA, CDR2 FQGTGA. The length of the CDR3 is 13 residues. The ends lost 5 bases at V and 9 bases at J; junction bases unmatched: 7.

V is TRBV7-9 and J is TRBJ2-1; 9 nucleotides match TRBD2. The CDR3 sequence is 16 residues long. V gave up 1 base and J gave up 7 bases; unmatched junction bases: 8. From germline, CDR1 is SEHNR and CDR2 FQNEAQ (reference sequence). The DNA for the CDR3 is TGTGCCAGCAGCTTAGGTGATAGCGGGAGCAAAAATGAGCAGTTCTTC. Protein: CASSLGDSGSKNEQFF.

The V call is TRBV7-2, the J call TRBJ1-1; D perhaps matches TRBD1 (5 bases). The germline gives CDR1 SGHTA, CDR2 FQGNSA. The CDR3 is 15 amino acids. V was clipped by 4 bases and J by 5 bases, with 17 bases between them. The CDR3 nucleotides read TGTGCCAGCAGCTCTGTAGTATCCGGGACGACTGAAGCTTTCTTT. Translated: CASSSVVSGTTEAFF. Full variable domain (missing parts from reference TRBV7-2 and TRBJ1-1): GAGVSQSPSNKVTEKGKDVELRCDPISGHTALYWYRQSLGQGLEFLIYFQGNSAPDKSGLPSDRFSAERTGGSVSTLTIQRTQQEDSAVYLCASSSVVSGTTEAFFGQGTRLTVV.

The chain is built from TRBV4-3 and TRBJ2-7, with 12 bases lining up with TRBD2. This CDR3 contains 14 residues. Germline V gene lookup returns CDR1 LGHNA and CDR2 YSLEER. The junction had 5 bases not matched to a gene; V was cut back by 0 bases and J by 11 bases. CDR3 sequence (DNA): TGCGCCAGCAGCCAAGATCAGACTAGCGGGAGAAAGTACTTC. Residues: CASSQDQTSGRKYF.

The CDR3 protein is CASSEEDTQYF. In DNA, the CDR3 is TGTGCCAGCAGTGAAGAGGATACGCAGTATTTT. The gene calls are TRBV6-1 and TRBJ2-3; D unresolved. V was cut by 1 base and J by 6 bases, with 2 bases left in between. This CDR3 is built from 11 residues. CDR1 is MNHNS and CDR2 is SASEGT in the germline V gene.

This chain connects TRBV6-4 to TRBJ2-1, with 9 bases matching TRBD2. The J segment lost 10 bases and the V segment lost 0 bases, leaving 7 bases of the junction unmatched. The germline V gene encodes CDR1 MRHNA and CDR2 SNTAGT. The CDR3 spans 15 residues. Written as DNA, the CDR3 is TGTGCCAGCAGTGACTCGAGTCGACTAGCGGACGAGCAGTTCTTC. Residues: CASSDSSRLADEQFF.

This clone showed up just once. The chain uses TRBV11-1 and TRBJ2-2; no reliable D call. Trimming stripped 1 base from V and 1 base from J, with 7 bases between. The CDR3 has 15 amino acids. Germline CDR1 SGHAT, CDR2 FQDESV (reference sequence). The CDR3 nucleotides are TGTGCCAGCAGCTTAGATCAGGTGAACACCGGGGAGCTGTTTTTT. It is translated as CASSLDQVNTGELFF.

The CDR3 DNA is TGTGCCAGCAACAGGAGGAGGGAAGCTTTCTTT. This gives the protein CASNRRREAFF. This rearrangement joins TRBV6-6 to TRBJ1-1; TRBD1 might be the D (5 bases). The germline V gene encodes CDR1 MNHNY and CDR2 SVGAGI (reference sequence). This CDR3 has 11 amino acids. Trimming pared 7 bases from V and 8 bases from J, leaving 11 bases between.

The chain couples TRBV10-2 to TRBJ2-1, with 9 bases that match TRBD1. CDR1 and CDR2 (germline): WSHSY, SAAADI. The CDR3 extends over 15 amino acids. V was pared by 8 bases and J by 7 bases, with 12 bases of the junction left unmatched. The CDR3 nucleotides are TGCGCCAGCGGATACAGGGGGCGATCCGGGAATGAGCAGTTCTTC. This translates into CASGYRGRSGNEQFF.

This clone was recorded once. Written as DNA, the CDR3 is TGTGCCAGCAGCGTTGGGACAGGGAGTGGCTACACCTTC. Translation gives CASSVGTGSGYTF. The chain recombines TRBV9 with TRBJ1-2, with 9 positions matching TRBD1. Trimming removed 2 bases from V and 7 bases from J; junction bases left unmatched: 3. This CDR3 contains 13 residues. Per the germline V gene, CDR1 is SGDLS and CDR2 is YYNGEE.

The chain links TRBV28 to TRBJ2-1, with TRBD2 as a possible D gene (5 bases). Germline CDR1 and CDR2: MDHEN and SYDVKM. With 10 bases removed from V and 6 bases from J, the gap between germline ends came to 13 bases. The length of the CDR3 is 12 residues. The chain's CDR3 is CATWRFGNEQFF. DNA of the CDR3: TGTGCCACTTGGAGGTTTGGCAATGAGCAGTTCTTC.

The chain has TRBV7-9 and TRBJ1-1, with TRBD1 as a possible D gene (5 bases). V was shortened by 5 bases and J by 1 base, with 14 bases between the two germline ends. The CDR3 runs to 15 residues. Germline V gene lookup returns CDR1 SEHNR and CDR2 FQNEAQ (reference sequence). CDR3 nucleotide sequence: TGTGCCAGCAGCGTAGGAGGGACTTGGAACACTGAAGCTTTCTTT. This translates into CASSVGGTWNTEAFF.

V usage is TRBV9 and J usage is TRBJ2-1; possibly TRBD1 or TRBD2 for D (5 bases each). Per germline, CDR1 SGDLS and CDR2 YYNGEE. Trimming removed 7 bases from V and 8 bases from J, with 13 bases in between. CDR3 length equals 12 residues. In DNA form, the CDR3 reads TGTGCCAGCGAGGGGCTAGACCATGAGCAGTTCTTC. This codes for CASEGLDHEQFF.

The chain recombines TRBV5-4 with TRBJ2-5, with a possible D match to TRBD2 (5 bases). This CDR3 is built from 12 residues. The ends were cut back, 4 bases at V and 5 bases at J, with 9 bases in the middle. The germline V gene encodes CDR1 SGHNT and CDR2 YYREEE (reference sequence). CDR3 region: CASSLASETQYF. DNA of the CDR3: TGTGCCAGCAGCCTGGCTAGCGAGACCCAGTACTTC.

This chain connects TRBV18 to TRBJ2-2, with 9 bases that match TRBD1. Trimming cost V 5 bases and J 0 bases; bases outside gene matches: 1. Germline values: CDR1 KGHSH, CDR2 LQKENI. This CDR3 comprises 15 residues. CDR3 protein: CASSTGGPNTGELFF. CDR3 DNA sequence: TGTGCCAGCTCAACAGGGGGCCCGAACACCGGGGAGCTGTTTTTT.

The CDR3 loop is CASSRTPSYEQYF. The CDR3 DNA sequence: TGTGCCAGCTCACGGACTCCCTCCTACGAGCAGTACTTC. The V and J genes are TRBV18 and TRBJ2-7; D possibly corresponds to TRBD2 (5 bases). The V end was cut by 4 bases, the J end by 0 bases, with 7 bases between. Germline V gene lookup returns CDR1 KGHSH and CDR2 LQKENI. CDR3 length: 13 amino acids.